These 5 T cell receptor beta chains originate from one sample sequenced in a study of blood T cell repertoires in COVID-19. Repertoires were generated with immunoSEQ multiplex PCR, while TCRdb's copy carries only in-frame clones and drops some. The sample has around 89,000 clones, about 78% seen once. Material for sequencing was peripheral blood. The receptors stem from an elderly woman with acute or convalescent COVID-19.

The chain carries TRBV27 and TRBJ1-1; maybe TRBD1 (5 bases). Trimming took 0 bases from V and 1 from J, leaving 15 bases between them. The CDR3 runs to 17 residues. CDR1 and CDR2 (germline): MNHEY, SMNVEV (reference sequence). CDR3 nucleotide sequence: TGTGCCAGCAGTTTATCCAGAGACAGAGATCCGAACACTGAAGCTTTCTTT. Protein product: CASSLSRDRDPNTEAFF.

V gene TRBV10-1 combines with J gene TRBJ2-6, with 7 bases identical to TRBD1. Looked up from germline, CDR1 is WNHNN and CDR2 is SYGVQD (reference sequence). The CDR3 sequence is 16 residues long. Germline trimming cut 10 bases from V and 4 bases from J; bases unmatched to any gene: 13. CDR3 nucleotides: TGCGCCAACTATAGGGGGCGAGGTTACGGGGCCAACGTCCTGACTTTC. Translating gives CANYRGRGYGANVLTF.

The V and J genes are TRBV9 and TRBJ1-1; no reliable D call. V lost 0 bases and J lost 0, with 12 bases in between. Germline values: CDR1 SGDLS, CDR2 YYNGEE. This CDR3 comprises 16 residues. CDR3 nucleotides: TGTGCCAGCAGCGTAGTGCCGACAACAATGAACACTGAAGCTTTCTTT. Translation: CASSVVPTTMNTEAFF.

The chain links TRBV4-2 to TRBJ2-6, with D hard to call. CDR1 and CDR2 from the germline V gene are LGHNA and YNFKEQ. The CDR3 covers 15 residues. V lost 7 bases and J lost 0, with 10 bases in between. CDR3 nucleotides: TGTGCCAGCAATCATTTACTCTCTGGGGCCAACGTCCTGACTTTC. It encodes CASNHLLSGANVLTF.

The gene calls are TRBV19 and TRBJ2-2; D remains unclear. The CDR3 runs to 14 residues. Trimming shortened V by 7 bases and J by 1 base, and 10 bases separated the two germline ends. Germline CDR1 reads LNHDA; CDR2 reads SQIVND (reference sequence). CDR3 residues: CASTRGQNTGELFF. CDR3 sequence (DNA): TGTGCCAGTACCCGCGGCCAGAACACCGGGGAGCTGTTTTTT.